This T cell receptor (beta chain) was recovered during a study of T cell responses to AZD1222 COVID-19 vaccine (dated by TCRdb to 2020 to 2023). Study-level background: AZD1222 recipients with second doses at about 4 weeks or about 12 weeks were pooled, because spike-specific TCR depth and breadth did not differ between schedules. Trial participants were enrolled by age into subgroups of 18-55, 56-69 and 70-plus years, and around 140, 26 and 57 TCR-sequenced participants, respectively, were included in these subgroups. TCR sequencing was performed for about 240 trial participants, of whom about 200 were given two doses of AZD1222 and around 25 were given two doses of MenACWY control vaccine.

Beyond this particular receptor, the publication reports: No day 14 peak-response samples were available, so repertoires were characterized only after the peak T cell response. In the small 56-69-year group, the increase in depth fell short of significance, most likely because of low power. After two AZD1222 doses, both the breadth and the depth of spike-specific TCRs were significantly higher than at day 0 and than in MenACWY recipients. Most participants were white British and females outnumbered males, and the authors suggested that clonal diversity may have been underestimated. Vaccine-associated CD4 TCRs spanned the whole spike protein, with dominant responses in regions 160-218 and 743-854. Nearly half of unique spike-specific TCRs reportedly recognized epitopes outside regions mutated in the B.1.351 and B.1.1.7 variants. Conclusions about previously exposed vaccinees are limited, since just five or six AZD1222 recipients were seropositive for SARS-CoV-2 at baseline.

Per the germline V gene (reference sequence), LNHDA is the CDR1 and SQIVND is the CDR2. V gives up 0 bases and J gives up 5 bases, and the segment between their germline ends measures 10 bases. From its cysteine to its phenylalanine, the CDR3 spans 14 amino acids. Left in the record is the CDR3 DNA by itself, 42 bases read in frame from the first base. Regarding this clone: Its binding antigen is unknown. The input lacks base qualities; no much larger clone sits a single base away.

The CDR3 regions of human TCRbeta chains were analyzed by immunosequencing. Per the original workflow: Repertoire TCRs were checked for matches against a reference library of SARS-CoV-2-specific TCRs that had been generated using the MIRA antigen-specificity platform. Breadth meant the fraction of unique TCRs that were SARS-CoV-2-associated, whereas depth meant the fraction of total T cells that were SARS-CoV-2-associated. Using the MIRA data, each spike-specific TCR was assigned both to the spike region to which the TCR was reactive and to a CD4 or CD8 class. Log10-transformed breadth and depth values were compared by one-way ANOVA with Sidak's multiple comparisons tests. TCRdb stores this immuneACCESS table with in-frame sequences only. Part of the clones is absent; in the studies checked, under half of the shortfall reflects unresolved V genes, and no reason is known for the rest. V and J calls and clone size are those listed in that table; D and trimming were worked out from the DNA. The sample data list 80,000 or so clones, and nearly 90% of these were observed just once. The ten largest clonotypes hold over 1.2% of the sample.

This specimen's time point label, per the study, means: baseline before first vaccination. The vaccinee samples were drawn from two UK trials, COV001 and COV002, one of which was a single-blind randomized controlled phase 2/3 trial testing AZD1222 (ChAdOx1 nCoV-19) in healthy adults. For TCRbeta chain sequencing, PBMC samples were collected from trial participants at day 0 and at day 28 after the second dose. The clonotype originates from an adult in good health. The sequenced sample was peripheral blood, obtained on day 0 of AZD1222 vaccination. The chain links TRBV19 with TRBJ1-2, with no confidently assigned D gene. At the DNA level, the sequence is TGTGCCAGTAGTATAGAACAACTGGGGTATGGCTACACCTTC. The resulting protein is CASSIEQLGYGYTF.